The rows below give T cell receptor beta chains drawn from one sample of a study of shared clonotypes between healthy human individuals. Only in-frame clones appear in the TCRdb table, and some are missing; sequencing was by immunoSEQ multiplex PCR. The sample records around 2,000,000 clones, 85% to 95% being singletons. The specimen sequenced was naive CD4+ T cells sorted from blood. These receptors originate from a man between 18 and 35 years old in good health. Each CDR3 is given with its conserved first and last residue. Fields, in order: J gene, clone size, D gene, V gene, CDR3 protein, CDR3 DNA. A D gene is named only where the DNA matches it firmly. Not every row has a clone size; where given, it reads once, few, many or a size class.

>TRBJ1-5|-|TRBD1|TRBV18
CASSPGQGWYSNQPQHF
TGTGCCAGCTCACCAGGACAGGGCTGGTATAGCAATCAGCCCCAGCATTTT
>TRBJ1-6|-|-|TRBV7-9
CATGTAGRNSPLHF
TGTGCCACGGGGACTGCCGGGCGTAATTCACCCCTCCACTTT
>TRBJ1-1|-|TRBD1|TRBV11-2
CASSSTGVSLAITEAFF
TGTGCCAGCAGCTCTACAGGGGTCTCCCTGGCTATCACTGAAGCTTTCTTT
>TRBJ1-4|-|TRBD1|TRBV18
CASSPGQTTNEKLFF
TGTGCCAGCTCACCGGGACAGACAACTAATGAAAAACTGTTTTTT
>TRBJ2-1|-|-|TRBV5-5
CASSLASFDEQFF
TGTGCCAGCAGCTTGGCCAGTTTCGATGAGCAGTTCTTC
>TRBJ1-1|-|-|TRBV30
CAWSVRGTEAFF
TGTGCCTGGAGTGTACGCGGCACTGAAGCTTTCTTT
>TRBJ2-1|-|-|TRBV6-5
CASSYGLLNNEQFF
TGTGCCAGCAGTTACGGTCTTTTAAACAATGAGCAGTTCTTC
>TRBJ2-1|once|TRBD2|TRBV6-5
CASSPGTSVPNEQFF
TGTGCCAGCAGTCCCGGGACTAGCGTACCCAATGAGCAGTTCTTC
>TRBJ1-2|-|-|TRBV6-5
CASRVRGTNNGYTF
TGTGCCAGCCGAGTAAGGGGAACTAATAATGGCTACACCTTC
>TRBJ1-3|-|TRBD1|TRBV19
CASKPGGGRQNVRHTIYF
TGTGCCAGTAAACCAGGAGGGGGCAGACAAAACGTTCGACACACCATATATTTT
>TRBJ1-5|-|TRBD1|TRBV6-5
CASRDGTVSNQPQHF
TGTGCCAGCAGGGACGGGACAGTTAGCAATCAGCCCCAGCATTTT
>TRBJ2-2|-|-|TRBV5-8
CASSLLGGTTGELFF
TGTGCCAGCAGCTTGTTAGGGGGGACCACCGGGGAGCTGTTTTTT
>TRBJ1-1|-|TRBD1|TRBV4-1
CASSQGGRVGGWVTEAFF
TGCGCCAGCAGCCAAGGGGGTAGGGTAGGGGGCTGGGTCACTGAAGCTTTCTTT
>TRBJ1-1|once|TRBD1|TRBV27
CASSLSPDRVRTEAFF
TGTGCCAGCAGTTTATCTCCCGACAGGGTTAGGACTGAAGCTTTCTTT
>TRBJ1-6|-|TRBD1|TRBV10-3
CATGQGPSPLHF
TGTGCCACCGGACAGGGACCTTCACCCCTCCACTTT
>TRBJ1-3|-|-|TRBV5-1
CASSLGPSGNTIYF
TGCGCCAGCAGCTTGGGTCCCTCTGGAAACACCATATATTTT
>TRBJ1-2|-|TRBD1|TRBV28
CASSILTGTENYGYTF
TGTGCCAGCAGTATCCTCACCGGGACAGAGAACTATGGCTACACCTTC
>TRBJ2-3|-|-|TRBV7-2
CASSLGVVDTQYF
TGTGCCAGCAGCTTAGGGGTAGTAGATACGCAGTATTTT
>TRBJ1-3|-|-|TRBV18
CASSSGNTIYF
TGTGCCAGCTCCAGTGGAAACACCATATATTTT
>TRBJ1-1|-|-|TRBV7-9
CASSHGAAEAFF
TGTGCCAGCAGCCATGGTGCAGCTGAAGCTTTCTTT
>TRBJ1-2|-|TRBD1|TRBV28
CASSYRDRAYGYTF
TGTGCCAGCAGCTACCGGGACAGGGCCTATGGCTACACCTTC
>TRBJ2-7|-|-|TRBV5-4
CASSLTGLTYEQYF
TGTGCCAGCAGCTTGACAGGGTTAACCTACGAGCAGTACTTC
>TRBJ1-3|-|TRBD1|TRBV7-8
CASSLLAGGTGNTIYF
TGTGCCAGCAGCTTATTAGCAGGGGGCACTGGAAACACCATATATTTT
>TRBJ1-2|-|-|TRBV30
CAGGGATHLYGYTF
TGTGCCGGCGGTGGGGCCACGCACCTCTATGGCTACACCTTC
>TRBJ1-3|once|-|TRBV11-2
CASSSVGYGFSGNTIYF
TGTGCCAGCAGCTCAGTGGGGTATGGGTTCTCTGGAAACACCATATATTTT
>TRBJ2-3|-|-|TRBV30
CAWGGGSRDTQYF
TGTGCCTGGGGCGGCGGATCACGAGATACGCAGTATTTT
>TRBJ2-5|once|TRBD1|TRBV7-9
CASSFGQVETQYF
TGTGCCAGCAGCTTCGGACAGGTCGAGACCCAGTACTTC
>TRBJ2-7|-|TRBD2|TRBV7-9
CASPESGDGHYF
TGTGCCAGCCCCGAAAGCGGGGACGGCCATTACTTC
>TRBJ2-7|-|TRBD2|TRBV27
CASRPPGLAGYEQYF
TGTGCCAGCAGGCCACCGGGTCTAGCGGGTTACGAGCAGTACTTC
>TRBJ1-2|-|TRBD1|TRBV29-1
CSDWDRGVGYTF
TGCAGCGACTGGGACAGGGGGGTTGGCTACACCTTC
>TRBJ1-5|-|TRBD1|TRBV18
CASSPQRDRGRNQPQHF
TGTGCCAGCTCACCCCAACGGGACAGGGGGCGGAATCAGCCCCAGCATTTT
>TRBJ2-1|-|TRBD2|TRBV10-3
CGTSGGDEQFF
TGTGGGACTAGCGGGGGCGATGAGCAGTTCTTC
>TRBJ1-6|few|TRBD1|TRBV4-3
CASSQATDRDHSPLHF
TGCGCCAGCAGCCAAGCCACGGACAGGGATCATTCACCCCTCCACTTT
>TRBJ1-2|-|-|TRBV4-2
CASSPNIRGNYGYTF
TGTGCCAGCAGCCCGAACATCCGGGGGAACTATGGCTACACCTTC
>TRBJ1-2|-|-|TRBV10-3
CAISESTNYGYTF
TGTGCCATCAGTGAGTCAACTAACTATGGCTACACCTTC
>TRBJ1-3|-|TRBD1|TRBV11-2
CASSSGRGPGNTIYF
TGTGCCAGCAGCAGTGGCAGGGGGCCTGGAAACACCATATATTTT
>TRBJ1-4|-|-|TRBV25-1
CASSVRTHEKLFF
TGTGCCAGCAGTGTGCGGACTCATGAAAAACTGTTTTTT
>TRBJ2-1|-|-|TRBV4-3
CASSQEKTTSNEQFF
TGCGCCAGCAGCCAAGAGAAAACAACCTCCAATGAGCAGTTCTTC
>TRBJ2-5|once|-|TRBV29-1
CSVVRTGRQETQYF
TGCAGCGTTGTGAGAACGGGAAGGCAGGAGACCCAGTACTTC
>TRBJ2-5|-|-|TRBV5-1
CASRQAGPSGETQYF
TGCGCCAGCAGGCAGGCGGGACCAAGTGGGGAGACCCAGTACTTC
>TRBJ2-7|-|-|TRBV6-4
CASRGDFPYEQYF
TGTGCCAGCAGAGGGGACTTTCCCTACGAGCAGTACTTC
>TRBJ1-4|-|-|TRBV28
CAINSGAAANEKLFF
TGTGCCATAAACTCTGGGGCCGCTGCTAATGAAAAACTGTTTTTT
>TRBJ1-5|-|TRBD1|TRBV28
CASSHGTVYNQPQHF
TGTGCCAGCAGTCACGGGACAGTTTACAATCAGCCCCAGCATTTT
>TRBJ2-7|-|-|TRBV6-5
CASSPPWGGEQYF
TGTGCCAGCAGCCCCCCTTGGGGAGGCGAGCAGTACTTC
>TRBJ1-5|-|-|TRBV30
CAWRDQPNQPQHF
TGTGCCTGGAGAGATCAACCTAATCAGCCCCAGCATTTT
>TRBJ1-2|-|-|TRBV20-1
CSAWTAYGYTF
TGCAGTGCTTGGACAGCCTATGGCTACACCTTC
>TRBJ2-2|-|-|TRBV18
CASSPPQGWAGELFF
TGTGCCAGCTCACCACCGCAGGGATGGGCCGGGGAGCTGTTTTTT
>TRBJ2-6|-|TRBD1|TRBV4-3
CASSQVFSGTGFSGANVLTF
TGCGCCAGCAGCCAAGTTTTTTCGGGGACAGGGTTCTCTGGGGCCAACGTCCTGACTTTC
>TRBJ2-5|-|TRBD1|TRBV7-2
CASSRVGQGGETQYF
TGTGCCAGCAGCCGAGTGGGACAGGGCGGGGAGACCCAGTACTTC
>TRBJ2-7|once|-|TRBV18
CASSPLAFGEQYF
TGTGCCAGCTCACCCCTGGCGTTTGGGGAGCAGTACTTC
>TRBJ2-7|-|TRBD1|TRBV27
CASSSLGQVPYEQYF
TGTGCCAGCAGTTCCCTTGGACAGGTGCCCTACGAGCAGTACTTC